The rows below give T cell receptor beta chains drawn from one sample of a study of immune cell composition in non-small cell lung cancer. Produced via immunoSEQ multiplex PCR; TCRdb's table is partial and in-frame only. This repertoire shows 3,000 to 4,000 clones, around 83% found once; its top ten account for 8.5% to 10%. Sequencing was done on a sample of non-adjacent lung tissue. The receptor source for this set is a human donor with non-small cell lung cancer. CDR3s include the opening cysteine and the closing phenylalanine or tryptophan. A D gene is named only where the DNA matches it firmly. Not all rows give a size; the values are once, few, many and, for expanded clones, a class.

D gene	V gene	J gene	clone size	CDR3 DNA	CDR3 protein
TRBD2	TRBV13	TRBJ2-2	.	TGTGCCAGCAGCCCGGACCTACTAGCGTACACCGGGGAGCTGTTTTTT	CASSPDLLAYTGELFF
TRBD1	TRBV6-6	TRBJ2-1	.	TGTGCCAGCAGTTCCTTAGACAGGGGAAACAATGAGCAGTTCTTC	CASSSLDRGNNEQFF
.	TRBV4-1	TRBJ1-1	.	TGCGCCAGCAGCCAAGGGCCAACAGACCCTATGAACACTGAAGCTTTCTTT	CASSQGPTDPMNTEAFF
TRBD1	TRBV28	TRBJ2-5	.	TGTGCCAGCAGTCACCTAAGCCTACAGGGGAACCAAGAGACCCAGTACTTC	CASSHLSLQGNQETQYF
.	TRBV7-8	TRBJ2-5	.	TGTGCCAGCAGCTGGGCCGGGGAAGAGACCCAGTACTTC	CASSWAGEETQYF
TRBD2	TRBV6-6	TRBJ2-1	.	TGTGCCAGCAGTTACTTGCGGGGGGGATCCAATGAGCAGTTCTTC	CASSYLRGGSNEQFF
.	TRBV28	TRBJ2-7	few	TGTGCCAGCAATCACCGCCTAACCTACGAGCAGTACTTC	CASNHRLTYEQYF
.	TRBV7-2	TRBJ2-3	.	TGTGCCAGCAGCTCATCCACAGATACGCAGTATTTT	CASSSSTDTQYF
TRBD2	TRBV7-3	TRBJ2-1	.	TGTGCCAGCAGCCCGACTGGGGGGGAGGCGCGGAATGAGCAGTTCTTC	CASSPTGGEARNEQFF
.	TRBV2	TRBJ2-3	large	TGTGCCAGCAGTGACTTCGATACGCAGTATTTT	CASSDFDTQYF
.	TRBV4-2	TRBJ1-6	few	TGTGCCAGCAGCCACACGGGACGGTTTAATTCACCCCTCCACTTT	CASSHTGRFNSPLHF
.	TRBV19	TRBJ2-7	.	TGTGCCAGTAGTACGGTCGCCGGCGAGCAGTACTTC	CASSTVAGEQYF
.	TRBV5-8	TRBJ1-2	few	TGTGCCAGCAGCTTCGAGGGCGCGGGAGGCTATGGCTACACCTTC	CASSFEGAGGYGYTF
.	TRBV6-1	TRBJ2-7	.	TGTGCCAGCAGTGGGAGGGACCCGACGATCTACGAGCAGTACTTC	CASSGRDPTIYEQYF
TRBD2	TRBV18	TRBJ2-1	.	TGTGCCAGCTCGACCGGGGGGGATTCCAATGAGCAGTTCTTC	CASSTGGDSNEQFF
.	TRBV7-9	TRBJ2-2	.	TGTGCCAGCAGCTTAGGTTCCGGGACGAACACCGGGGAGCTGTTTTTT	CASSLGSGTNTGELFF
.	TRBV5-1	TRBJ2-3	.	TGCGCCAGCAGCTTCTGGAACCCAGATACGCAGTATTTT	CASSFWNPDTQYF
TRBD1	TRBV12-5	TRBJ2-2	.	TGTGCTAGTGGTTTGGTACGGGCAGGGGGCCCCGGGGAGCTGTTTTTT	CASGLVRAGGPGELFF
.	TRBV28	TRBJ2-3	.	TGTGCCAGCAGTTTATTGCGGGGAGGCACAGATACGCAGTATTTT	CASSLLRGGTDTQYF
.	TRBV7-2	TRBJ1-5	.	TGTGCCAGCAGCTTATATCGCCCGTTGAGTCATTTT	CASSLYRPLSHF
.	TRBV2	TRBJ2-3	.	TGTGCCAGCAGTGTCCCCAGGGGGGAGGAGGATACGCAGTATTTT	CASSVPRGEEDTQYF
.	TRBV5-1	TRBJ2-1	.	TGCGCCAGCAGCTTGGCCTTCGGTATAGACAATGAGCAGTTCTTC	CASSLAFGIDNEQFF
.	TRBV18	TRBJ2-2	once	TGTGCCAGCTCACCGCTGCAGACAGGGAGGGCCACCGGGGAGCTGTTTTTT	CASSPLQTGRATGELFF
TRBD2	TRBV28	TRBJ2-5	large	TGTGCCAGCAGTTATTCGGTTTGGGACCGACTAGCGGGAGTTGAGACCCAGTACTTC	CASSYSVWDRLAGVETQYF
TRBD2	TRBV9	TRBJ2-2	.	TGTGCCAGCAGCTGGACTAGCGGGAGTCAGGCCGGGGAGCTGTTTTTT	CASSWTSGSQAGELFF
TRBD2	TRBV11-2	TRBJ2-7	.	TGTGCCAGCAGCGATGAGACTAGCGGGGGTAGGAGGTCCTACGAGCAGTACTTC	CASSDETSGGRRSYEQYF
.	TRBV4-1	TRBJ1-3	.	TGCGCCAGCAGCCAAGCCGGAAACACCATATATTTT	CASSQAGNTIYF
.	TRBV18	TRBJ1-1	few	TGTGCCAGCTCACCAACCAAACTTGACAGGCTGAACACTGAAGCTTTCTTT	CASSPTKLDRLNTEAFF
.	TRBV19	TRBJ1-1	.	TGTGCCAGTAGTATAGGTCCGGGATTCTCTTTCTTT	CASSIGPGFSFF
.	TRBV20-1	TRBJ2-5	.	TGCAGTGCTCGGGACTTTGAGACCCAGTACTTC	CSARDFETQYF
.	TRBV15	TRBJ2-7	.	TGTGCCACCAGCAGAGTGGGGTTAGCGACCGAGCAGTACTTC	CATSRVGLATEQYF
.	TRBV13	TRBJ2-1	.	TGTGCCAGCAGCTCACTGGACCGACGCGCGGGGAATGAGCAGTTCTTC	CASSSLDRRAGNEQFF
TRBD1	TRBV28	TRBJ2-7	.	TGTGCCAGCAGTTCCGCCGTCACTTGGACAGGATACGAGCAGTACTTC	CASSSAVTWTGYEQYF
.	TRBV5-1	TRBJ2-3	.	TGCGCCAGCAGCTTGGCCGGGAGCGCAGATACGCAGTATTTT	CASSLAGSADTQYF
.	TRBV10-3	TRBJ2-7	.	TGTGCCATCAGTGAGTCCGGTAGTTATTACGAGCAGTACTTC	CAISESGSYYEQYF
TRBD2	TRBV28	TRBJ2-3	.	TGTGCCAGCAGTTCACTAGCGGGAACCACAGATACGCAGTATTTT	CASSSLAGTTDTQYF